A single sample gave rise to the 5 T cell receptor beta chains below, sequenced in a study of beta chain features in type 1 diabetes (dated by TCRdb to the late 2010s). Library method: the immunoSEQ multiplex PCR assay. The entire isolated RNA was reverse transcribed using the High Capacity cDNA Reverse Transcription Kit, and thus expressed TCRB transcripts were sequenced. This immuneACCESS table, as held by TCRdb, lists in-frame sequences with V and J called but not all clones. Of the missing ones, under half trace to an unresolved V gene in checked studies; the others have no known cause. This sample has under 200,000 clones in its table, and over 7.5% of those were observed once. The ten most abundant clones make up over 2% of the sample. Input material: central memory CD4+ T cells from blood. These TCRs come from a woman younger than 30 in good health.

This clone was seen only a few times. The chain couples TRBV5-1 to TRBJ2-2; a possible D gene is TRBD1 (6 bases). This CDR3 has 15 amino acids. Germline CDR1 reads SGHRS; CDR2 reads YFSETQ. The germline V and J ends were trimmed by 0 bases and 7 bases, with 13 bases remaining between them. The CDR3: CASSLGQAIGGELFF. The CDR3 bases are TGCGCCAGCAGCTTGGGACAGGCGATCGGCGGGGAGCTGTTTTTT.

This clone occurred a few times. The rearrangement joins TRBV11-2 to TRBJ2-7; 8 bases match TRBD1. Germline V gives CDR1 SGHAT, CDR2 FQNNGV. V was pared by 7 bases and J by 2 bases, with 4 bases of the junction left unmatched. This CDR3 region has 13 residues. DNA of the CDR3: TGTGCCAGCAACCAGGACAGGGCCTACGAGCAGTACTTC. Translation gives CASNQDRAYEQYF.

This chain connects TRBV18 to TRBJ2-7; 7 bases line up with TRBD1. The ends lost 7 bases at V and 5 bases at J; junction bases unmatched: 8. Germline-derived CDR1 and CDR2 are KGHSH and LQKENI. The length of the CDR3 is 13 residues. In DNA, the CDR3 is TGTGCCAGCTTGAACCCACAGGGGCACGAGCAGTACTTC. It is translated as CASLNPQGHEQYF.

The chain recombines TRBV7-3 with TRBJ2-1, with 10 bases fitting TRBD2. The CDR3 sequence is 17 residues long. CDR1 is SGHTA and CDR2 is FQGTGA in the germline V gene. V lost 5 bases and J lost 5; bases outside the gene matches: 12. DNA of the CDR3: TGTGCCAGCAGCCAGACTAGCGGGTCACCGGGCCACAATGAGCAGTTCTTC. Residues: CASSQTSGSPGHNEQFF.

This clone was counted between two and nine times. The chain joins TRBV5-1 to TRBJ2-1; 8 bases are shared with TRBD1. Germline V CDR1 and CDR2: SGHRS, YFSETQ. This CDR3 is 16 amino acids long. Germline trimming cut 1 base from V and 8 bases from J; bases unmatched to any gene: 11. The CDR3 nucleotides read TGCGCCAGCAGCTTGCCCCTTCAGGGGGCTAGCGATGAGCAGTTCTTC. It translates to CASSLPLQGASDEQFF.